This T cell receptor (beta chain) comes out of a study of PD-1 blockade in classical Hodgkin lymphoma. All trial patients relapsed after autologous stem cell transplantation. Responses achieved at best were complete response, partial response or progressive disease. Some clones are missing from TCRdb's copy, which holds only in-frame ones; the method was immunoSEQ multiplex PCR. Altogether tens of thousands of clones are present, roughly 76% being singletons, with the ten largest covering 13% to 15%. V dropped 0 bases and J dropped 7; count of bases not matched to a gene: 8. CDR3 length equals 15 residues. Per germline, CDR1 MNHEY and CDR2 SVGAGI.

Specimen: peripheral blood mononuclear cells (PBMCs), collected before the second cycle of nivolumab. The TCR sequence derives from a human donor with classical Hodgkin lymphoma. The rearrangement links TRBV6-5 to TRBJ2-7; TRBD1 matches at 8 bases. In DNA, the CDR3 is TGTGCCAGCAGTTACTCATGGCAGGGGGCAGGGGAGCAGTACTTC. This sequence encodes CASSYSWQGAGEQYF.